The present TCR beta chain was sequenced within a study of shared clonotypes between healthy human individuals. Points from the study as a whole: When naive CD4 clonotypes were compared across a few donors, approximately 5% were shared.

Germline trimming cut 5 bases from V and 6 bases from J; bases unmatched to any gene: 9. Germline CDR1 reads MNHEY; CDR2 reads SMNVEV (reference sequence). This CDR3 region has 15 residues. This table comes from immunoSEQ multiplex PCR, and its TCRdb copy is limited to in-frame clones, with some not included. The sample carries about 1.1 million clones, around three quarters recorded once. Caucasian adults living in Nashville, Tennessee, provided all samples. A word on this clone: Its antigen is undetermined.

Sequenced sample: memory CD4+ T cells from PBMCs. Indicated subset: CD45RA-negative fraction. This clonotype was obtained from a man between 18 and 35 years old in good health. Some clones in this sample may be carry-over from other donors' samples. The chain carries TRBV27 and TRBJ2-1; 8 nucleotides match TRBD2. The CDR3 is CASSRLARQANEQFF. The CDR3 coding sequence is TGTGCCAGCAGTCGACTAGCGAGACAAGCCAATGAGCAGTTCTTC.